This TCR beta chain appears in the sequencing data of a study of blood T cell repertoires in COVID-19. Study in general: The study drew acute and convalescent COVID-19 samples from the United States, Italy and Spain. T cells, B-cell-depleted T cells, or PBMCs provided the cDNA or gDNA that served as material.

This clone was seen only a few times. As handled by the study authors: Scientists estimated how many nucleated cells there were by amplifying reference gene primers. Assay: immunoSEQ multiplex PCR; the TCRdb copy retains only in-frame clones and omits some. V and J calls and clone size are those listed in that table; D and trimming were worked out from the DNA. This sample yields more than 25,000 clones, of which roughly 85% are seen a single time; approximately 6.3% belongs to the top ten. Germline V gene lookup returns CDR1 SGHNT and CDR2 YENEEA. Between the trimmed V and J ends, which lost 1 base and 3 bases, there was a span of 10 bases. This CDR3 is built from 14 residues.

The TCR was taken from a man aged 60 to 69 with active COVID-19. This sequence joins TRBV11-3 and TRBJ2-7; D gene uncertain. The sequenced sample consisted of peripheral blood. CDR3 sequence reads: CASSLGGVDYEQYF. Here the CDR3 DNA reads TGTGCCAGCAGCTTAGGAGGCGTGGACTACGAGCAGTACTTC.